The 8 T cell receptor beta chains in this list originate from one sample, sequenced in a study of T cell responses to AZD1222 COVID-19 vaccine. Here immunoSEQ multiplex PCR was the method, and the copy in TCRdb shows in-frame clones only, minus some. The repertoire includes around 99,000 clones, 88% of them detected once, and around 13% sits in the top ten. Sequences were derived from peripheral blood, sampled on day 0 of MenACWY control vaccination. The receptors shown here come from an adult in good health.

This clone has more than one count but fewer than ten. The gene calls are TRBV5-1 and TRBJ1-5; D not certain. The germline V and J ends were trimmed by 0 bases and 1 base, with 8 bases remaining between them. From germline, CDR1 is SGHRS and CDR2 YFSETQ. This CDR3 contains 15 residues. This CDR3 reads CASSLVGESNQPQHF. The CDR3 bases are TGCGCCAGCAGCTTGGTCGGTGAGAGCAATCAGCCCCAGCATTTT.

This chain connects TRBV7-9 to TRBJ1-5, with D possibly being TRBD1 (5 bases). From germline, CDR1 is SEHNR and CDR2 FQNEAQ (reference sequence). V dropped 2 bases and J dropped 1 base, with 12 bases sitting between them. This CDR3 has 16 amino acids. The CDR3 is CASSLFGQGSNQPQHF. In DNA, the CDR3 is TGTGCCAGCAGCTTATTTGGGCAGGGAAGCAATCAGCCCCAGCATTTT.

This clone has only one observation. The V and J genes are TRBV5-1 and TRBJ2-3; D remains unclear. The V gene lost 0 bases and the J gene lost 2 bases, with 13 bases spanning the gap. The CDR3 sequence is 16 residues long. Per germline, CDR1 SGHRS and CDR2 YFSETQ. The CDR3 region has the DNA TGCGCCAGCAGCTTGGCCGGGCACCTAGACACAGATACGCAGTATTTT. Amino acids: CASSLAGHLDTDTQYF. The complete variable domain, with remaining parts taken from reference TRBV5-1 and TRBJ2-3, reads KAGVTQTPRYLIKTRGQQVTLSCSPISGHRSVSWYQQTPGQGLQFLFEYFSETQRNKGNFPGRFSGRQFSNSRSEMNVSTLELGDSALYLCASSLAGHLDTDTQYFGPGTRLTVL.

The chain couples TRBV7-3 to TRBJ2-3, with 8 nucleotides matching TRBD1. Germline CDR1 is SGHTA and CDR2 is FQGTGA. CDR3 size: 14 residues. The V gene end was trimmed by 5 bases and the J gene end by 8 bases; junction bases not matched to a gene: 9. CDR3 bases: TGTGCCAGCAGCCTACAGGGGGAGAAGGGTACGCAGTATTTT. Translating it yields CASSLQGEKGTQYF.

This rearrangement joins TRBV6-1 to TRBJ2-1; maybe TRBD1 (6 bases). The V end was cut by 3 bases, the J end by 10 bases, with 13 bases between. CDR1 is MNHNS and CDR2 is SASEGT in the germline V gene. The CDR3 has 13 residues. CDR3 coding DNA: TGTGCCAGCAGTGAGGGGGCCCCGGGGGAGCAGTTCTTC. It encodes CASSEGAPGEQFF.

The rearrangement links TRBV7-9 to TRBJ1-4, with D perhaps TRBD1 (6 bases). Germline CDR1 SEHNR, CDR2 FQNEAQ (reference sequence). The CDR3 loop spans 16 amino acids. Trimming cost V 3 bases and J 0 bases, with 11 bases left between them. In DNA, the CDR3 is TGTGCCAGCAGCTTCGCGGCAGGGGCAACTAATGAAAAACTGTTTTTT. Protein: CASSFAAGATNEKLFF. The entire variable domain, with the rest obtained from reference TRBV7-9 and TRBJ1-4, is as follows: DTGVSQNPRHKITKRGQNVTFRCDPISEHNRLYWYRQTLGQGPEFLTYFQNEAQLEKSRLLSDRFSAERPKGSFSTLEIQRTEQGDSAMYLCASSFAAGATNEKLFFGSGTQLSVL.

The chain employs TRBV10-1 and TRBJ2-7; tentative D call: TRBD1 (5 bases). Germline CDR1 is WNHNN and CDR2 is SYGVQD (reference sequence). CDR3 length: 14 residues. V was shortened by 0 bases and J by 3 bases, with 9 bases between the two germline ends. The CDR3 DNA follows: TGCGCCAGCAGTGAGTCGTCGACAGTCTACGAGCAGTACTTC. This gives the protein CASSESSTVYEQYF.

CDR3 sequence (DNA): TGTGCCAGCAGAAAGCGGGGAGACAGCTCCTACGAGCAGTACTTC. Translated: CASRKRGDSSYEQYF. This chain links TRBV6-5 with TRBJ2-7; 7 nucleotides align to TRBD2. The germline V gene has CDR1 MNHEY and CDR2 SVGAGI. The CDR3 extends over 15 amino acids. V gave up 6 bases and J gave up 0 bases; unmatched junction bases: 8.